This TCR beta chain is from a study of T-cell memory formation after mild COVID-19. The TCR alpha and TCR beta cDNA libraries, bearing sample barcodes and UMIs, were generated by 5'RACE using constant-segment primers. A single record per CDR3 protein comes from TCRdb applying MiXCR to the 5' RACE reads. This sample has over 250,000 distinct CDR3 sequences, with approximately 15% found just once. Study outcomes and limitations: Day 15 to 85 contracting clones showed balanced CD4/CD8; day 15 to 37 expanders favored CD4+. Cross-reactive memory apparently joined, as some responding clones appeared in pre-infection memory.

As concerns this clonotype: What it recognizes is unknown.

The V gene's germline CDR1 is SGHVS and CDR2 FNYEAQ. V lost 5 bases, J lost 6 bases, and 8 bases stayed unmatched. This CDR3 is built from 15 residues. The sequencing input was PBMCs or a T cell subset sorted from them (not recorded which). The TCR was taken from a young man who had mild COVID-19 (a few samples of this study predate the infection). Cell type and time point are not known. This rearrangement joins TRBV7-6 to TRBJ2-1; 9 nucleotides line up with TRBD1. The CDR3 bases are TGTGCCAGCAGCAACCGGGACAGGGTCGGCAATGAGCAGTTCTTC. It specifies CASSNRDRVGNEQFF. The variable domain in full, completed from reference TRBV7-6 and TRBJ2-1, reads GAGVSQSPRYKVTKRGQDVALRCDPISGHVSLYWYRQALGQGPEFLTYFNYEAQQDKSGLPNDRFSAERPEGSISTLTIQRTEQRDSAMYRCASSNRDRVGNEQFFGPGTRLTVL.